Listed here are 11 T cell receptor beta chains from one sample, sequenced in a study of cytomegalovirus exposure and HLA in healthy donors. The data were produced by immunoSEQ multiplex PCR, yet TCRdb's version contains in-frame clones alone and is incomplete. The repertoire includes roughly 68,000 clones, roughly 96% of them detected once, and roughly 2.3% sits in the top ten. Sequenced input: PBMCs. Every receptor here comes from a man in his late teens or twenties in good health and CMV-seronegative.

This sequence joins TRBV2 and TRBJ2-2; 7 bases are a match to TRBD2. J lost 0 bases, V lost 10 bases, and 8 bases had no gene match. CDR1 is SNHLY and CDR2 is FYNNEI in the germline V gene. CDR3 length: 15 amino acids. As DNA, the CDR3 is TGTGCCAAGGGGAGGGAGGGACCGAACACCGGGGAGCTGTTTTTT. Its translation is CAKGREGPNTGELFF.

The rearrangement uses TRBV28 and TRBJ1-4; maybe TRBD1 (6 bases). V lost 4 bases and J 2 bases, leaving 11 bases between the germline ends. The CDR3 loop spans 15 amino acids. Per the germline V gene, CDR1 is MDHEN and CDR2 is SYDVKM. The CDR3 nucleotides read TGTGCCAGCAGTTCCTGGACAGTCACTAATGAAAAACTGTTTTTT. Amino acids: CASSSWTVTNEKLFF.

V gene TRBV7-9 combines with J gene TRBJ2-3, with 7 bases aligning to TRBD1. Germline trimming cut 3 bases from V and 4 bases from J; bases unmatched to any gene: 13. The CDR3 runs to 17 residues. The germline CDR1 and CDR2 sequences are SEHNR and FQNEAQ (reference sequence). CDR3 sequence: CASSFLFSGRGSDTQYF. In nucleotides, the CDR3 is TGTGCCAGCAGCTTTCTATTCTCCGGCAGGGGGTCAGATACGCAGTATTTT.

The gene calls are TRBV18 and TRBJ2-7; 8 bases line up with TRBD2. CDR3 length: 17 amino acids. Germline loops: CDR1 KGHSH, CDR2 LQKENI. Unmatched junction bases numbered 14, after V lost 2 bases and J lost 5 bases. The CDR3 DNA reads TGTGCCAGCTCACCAGAGATAGTAAGCGGGAGAAGCGACGAGCAGTACTTC. It translates to CASSPEIVSGRSDEQYF.

The genes are TRBV28 and TRBJ2-7, with 11 positions matching TRBD1. Germline-derived CDR1 and CDR2 are MDHEN and SYDVKM. The CDR3 has 15 amino acids. After removal of 6 bases from V and 2 bases from J, the junction contained 6 bases not matched to a gene. In DNA form, the CDR3 reads TGTGCCAGCAGGTCCGGGACAGGGGGAGCCTACGAGCAGTACTTC. Protein: CASRSGTGGAYEQYF.

DNA of the CDR3: TGTGCCAGCAGTAGCGGGACCGATTACAATGAGCAGTTCTTC. It encodes CASSSGTDYNEQFF. The chain links TRBV27 to TRBJ2-1; TRBD2 agrees at 7 bases. V gave up 5 bases and J gave up 4 bases; unmatched junction bases: 5. Germline V gene data show CDR1 as MNHEY and CDR2 as SMNVEV (reference sequence). This CDR3 comprises 14 residues.

The chain combines TRBV7-9 with TRBJ1-4, with 11 nucleotides matching TRBD1. V shed 5 bases and J 11 bases; nucleotides not matched to a gene: 13. The CDR3 is made up of 16 amino acids. Germline V gene lookup returns CDR1 SEHNR and CDR2 FQNEAQ (reference sequence). The CDR3 spells CASSISGQGGWRKLFF. The CDR3 DNA reads TGTGCCAGCAGCATATCGGGACAGGGGGGATGGCGGAAACTGTTTTTT.

In its sample, this clone was seen once. The V gene is TRBV4-1, the J gene TRBJ1-2, with D maybe TRBD1 (5 bases). V lost 1 base to trimming and J lost 2 bases, with 14 bases between them. The length of the CDR3 is 16 residues. Germline V gene data show CDR1 as MGHRA and CDR2 as YSYEKL. CDR3 nucleotide sequence: TGCGCCAGCAGCCAAGCCCCGGGGGGAGGCAACTATGGCTACACCTTC. It codes for CASSQAPGGGNYGYTF.

The V gene is TRBV9, the J gene TRBJ1-6; 10 bases map to TRBD1. Trimming removed 4 bases from V and 10 bases from J; junction bases left unmatched: 5. This CDR3 is 14 amino acids long. Germline CDR1 and CDR2: SGDLS and YYNGEE. The CDR3 sequence is CASSLDRGLSPLHF. The DNA of the CDR3 is TGTGCCAGCAGCCTCGACAGGGGGCTGTCACCCCTCCACTTT.

The rearrangement links TRBV6-1 to TRBJ2-7, with a tentative D call TRBD1 (5 bases). This CDR3 has 12 residues. The V end was cut by 2 bases, the J end by 5 bases, with 7 bases between. Germline V gives CDR1 MNHNS, CDR2 SASEGT. The CDR3 sequence: CASSESGNEQYF. As DNA, the CDR3 is TGTGCCAGCAGTGAATCAGGGAACGAGCAGTACTTC.

The rearrangement links TRBV19 to TRBJ1-5; the D gene is possibly TRBD1 (5 bases). V was shortened by 8 bases and J by 3 bases, with 11 bases between the two germline ends. The CDR3 is made up of 13 amino acids. From germline, CDR1 is LNHDA and CDR2 SQIVND (reference sequence). The CDR3 region has the DNA TGTGCCAGTGGAGACAGCCTCAATCAGCCCCAGCATTTT. Its translation: CASGDSLNQPQHF. The entire variable domain, with the rest obtained from reference TRBV19 and TRBJ1-5, is as follows: DGGITQSPKYLFRKEGQNVTLSCEQNLNHDAMYWYRQDPGQGLRLIYYSQIVNDFQKGDIAEGYSVSREKKESFPLTVTSAQKNPTAFYLCASGDSLNQPQHFGDGTRLSIL.